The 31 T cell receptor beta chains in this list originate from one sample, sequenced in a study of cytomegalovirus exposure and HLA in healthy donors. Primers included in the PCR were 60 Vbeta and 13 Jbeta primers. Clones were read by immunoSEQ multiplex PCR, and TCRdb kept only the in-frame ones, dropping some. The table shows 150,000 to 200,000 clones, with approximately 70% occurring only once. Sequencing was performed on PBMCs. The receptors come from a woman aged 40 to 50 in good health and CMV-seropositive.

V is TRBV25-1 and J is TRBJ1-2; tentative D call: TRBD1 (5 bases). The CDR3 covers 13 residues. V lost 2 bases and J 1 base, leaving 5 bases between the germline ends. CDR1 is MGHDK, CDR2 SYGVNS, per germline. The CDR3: CASSEQGNYGYTF. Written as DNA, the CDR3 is TGTGCCAGCAGTGAACAGGGTAACTATGGCTACACCTTC.

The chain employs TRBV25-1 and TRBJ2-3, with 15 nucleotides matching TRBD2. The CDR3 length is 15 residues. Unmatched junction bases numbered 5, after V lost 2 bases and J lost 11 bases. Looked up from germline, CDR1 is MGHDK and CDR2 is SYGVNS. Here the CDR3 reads CASSEGLAGGQKQYF. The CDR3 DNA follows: TGTGCCAGCAGTGAAGGACTAGCGGGGGGGCAGAAGCAGTATTTT.

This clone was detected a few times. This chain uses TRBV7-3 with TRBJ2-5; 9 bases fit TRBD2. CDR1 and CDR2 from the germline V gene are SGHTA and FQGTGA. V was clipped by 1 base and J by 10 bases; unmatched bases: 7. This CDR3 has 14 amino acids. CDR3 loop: CASSLNAGGANQYF. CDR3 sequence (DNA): TGTGCCAGCAGCTTAAATGCGGGAGGGGCAAACCAGTACTTC. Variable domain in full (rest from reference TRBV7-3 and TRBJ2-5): GAGVSQTPSNKVTEKGKYVELRCDPISGHTALYWYRQSLGQGPEFLIYFQGTGAADDSGLPNDRFFAVRPEGSVSTLKIQRTERGDSAVYLCASSLNAGGANQYFGPGTRLLVL.

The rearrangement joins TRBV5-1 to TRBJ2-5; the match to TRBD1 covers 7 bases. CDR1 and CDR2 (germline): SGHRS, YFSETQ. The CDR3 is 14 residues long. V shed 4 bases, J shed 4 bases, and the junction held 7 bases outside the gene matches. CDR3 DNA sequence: TGCGCCAGCAGCCTATTCGGGACAGCAGAGACCCAGTACTTC. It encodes CASSLFGTAETQYF.

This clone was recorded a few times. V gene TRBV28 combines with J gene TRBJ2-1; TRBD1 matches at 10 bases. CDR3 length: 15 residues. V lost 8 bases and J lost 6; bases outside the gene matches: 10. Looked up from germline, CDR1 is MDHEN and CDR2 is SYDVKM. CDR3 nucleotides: TGTGCCAGCTCAAAACGAGGACAGGGGGTCAATGAGCAGTTCTTC. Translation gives CASSKRGQGVNEQFF.

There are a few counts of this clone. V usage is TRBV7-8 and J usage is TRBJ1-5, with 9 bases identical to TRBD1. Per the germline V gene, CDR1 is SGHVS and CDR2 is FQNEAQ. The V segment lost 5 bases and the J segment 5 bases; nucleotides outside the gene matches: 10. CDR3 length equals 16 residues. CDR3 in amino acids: CASSIHGGQGYQPQHF. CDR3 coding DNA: TGTGCCAGCAGCATCCATGGGGGACAGGGCTATCAGCCCCAGCATTTT.

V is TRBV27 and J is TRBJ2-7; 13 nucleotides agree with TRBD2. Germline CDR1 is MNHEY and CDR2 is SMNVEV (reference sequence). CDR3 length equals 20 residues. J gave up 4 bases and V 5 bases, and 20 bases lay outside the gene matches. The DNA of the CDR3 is TGTGCCAGCAGTAGAAAACTAGCGGGAGGGATTGGATGGGAAAATTACGAGCAGTACTTC. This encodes CASSRKLAGGIGWENYEQYF.

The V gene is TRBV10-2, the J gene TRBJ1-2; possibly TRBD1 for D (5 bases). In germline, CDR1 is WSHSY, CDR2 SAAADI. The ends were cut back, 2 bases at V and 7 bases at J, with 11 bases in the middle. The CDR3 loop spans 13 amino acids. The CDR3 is CASSEVPGFGYTF. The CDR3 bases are TGCGCCAGCAGTGAGGTCCCAGGGTTTGGCTACACCTTC.

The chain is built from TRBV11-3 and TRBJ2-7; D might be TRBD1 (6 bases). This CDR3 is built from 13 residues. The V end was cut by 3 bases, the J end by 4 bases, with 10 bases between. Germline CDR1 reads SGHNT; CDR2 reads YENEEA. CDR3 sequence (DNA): TGTGCCAGCAGCTTGGAACAGGGATACGAGCAGTACTTC. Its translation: CASSLEQGYEQYF.

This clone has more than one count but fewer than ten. CDR3 residues: CASSLSGTNYEQYF. As DNA, the CDR3 is TGTGCCAGTAGTCTCTCCGGGACTAACTACGAGCAGTACTTC. This chain joins TRBV19 and TRBJ2-7, with TRBD2 matching over 7 bases. V gave up 5 bases and J gave up 3 bases; unmatched junction bases: 7. Per the germline V gene, CDR1 is LNHDA and CDR2 is SQIVND (reference sequence). This CDR3 has 14 amino acids.

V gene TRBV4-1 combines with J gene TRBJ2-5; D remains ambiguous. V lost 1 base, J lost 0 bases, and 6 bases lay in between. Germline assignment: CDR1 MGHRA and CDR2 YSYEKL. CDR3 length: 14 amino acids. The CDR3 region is CASSQVGDQETQYF. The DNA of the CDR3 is TGCGCCAGCAGCCAAGTCGGAGACCAAGAGACCCAGTACTTC.

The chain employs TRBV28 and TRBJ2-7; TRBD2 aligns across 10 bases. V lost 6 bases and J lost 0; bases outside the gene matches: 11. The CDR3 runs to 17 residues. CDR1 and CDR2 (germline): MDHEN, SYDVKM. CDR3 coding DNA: TGTGCCAGCAGCCAGGTCACTAGCGGGATCAGCTCCTACGAGCAGTACTTC. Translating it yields CASSQVTSGISSYEQYF.

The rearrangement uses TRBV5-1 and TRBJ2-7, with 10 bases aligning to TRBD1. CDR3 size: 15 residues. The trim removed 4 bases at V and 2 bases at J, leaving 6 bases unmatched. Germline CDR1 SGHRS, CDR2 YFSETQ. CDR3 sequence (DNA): TGCGCCAGCAGCCTCCGGGACAGGGGAACCTACGAGCAGTACTTC. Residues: CASSLRDRGTYEQYF.

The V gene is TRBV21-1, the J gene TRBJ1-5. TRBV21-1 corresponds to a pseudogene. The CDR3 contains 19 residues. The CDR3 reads CASSKVRLNSCYSNQPQHF. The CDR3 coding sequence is TGTGCCAGCAGCAAAGTACGACTGAACTCCTGTTATAGCAATCAGCCCCAGCATTTT.

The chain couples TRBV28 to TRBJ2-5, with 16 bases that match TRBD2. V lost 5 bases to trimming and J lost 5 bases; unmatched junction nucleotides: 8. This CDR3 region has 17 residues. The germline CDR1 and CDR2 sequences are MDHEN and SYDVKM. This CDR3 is CASSLGGLAGGHETQYF. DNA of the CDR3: TGTGCCAGCAGTCTCGGGGGACTAGCGGGGGGGCACGAGACCCAGTACTTC. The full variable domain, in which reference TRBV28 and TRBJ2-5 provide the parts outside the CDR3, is DVKVTQSSRYLVKRTGEKVFLECVQDMDHENMFWYRQDPGLGLRLIYFSYDVKMKEKGDIPEGYSVSREKKERFSLILESASTNQTSMYLCASSLGGLAGGHETQYFGPGTRLLVL.

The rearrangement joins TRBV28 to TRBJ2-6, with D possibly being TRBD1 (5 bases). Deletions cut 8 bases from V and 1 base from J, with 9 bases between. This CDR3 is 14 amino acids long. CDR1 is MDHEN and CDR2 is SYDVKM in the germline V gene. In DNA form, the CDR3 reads TGTGCCAGCCAACAGGCTTCTGGGGCCAACGTCCTGACTTTC. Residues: CASQQASGANVLTF.

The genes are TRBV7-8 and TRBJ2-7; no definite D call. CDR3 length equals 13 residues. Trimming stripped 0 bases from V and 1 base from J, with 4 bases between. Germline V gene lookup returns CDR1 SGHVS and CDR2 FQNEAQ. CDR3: CASSLARSYEQYF. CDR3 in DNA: TGTGCCAGCAGCTTAGCGCGGTCCTACGAGCAGTACTTC.

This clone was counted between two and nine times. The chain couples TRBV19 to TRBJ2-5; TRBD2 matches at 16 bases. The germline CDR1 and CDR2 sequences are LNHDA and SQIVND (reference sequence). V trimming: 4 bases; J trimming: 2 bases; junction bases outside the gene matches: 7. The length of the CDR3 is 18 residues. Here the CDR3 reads CASSTGTSGGAYQETQYF. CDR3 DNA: TGTGCCAGTAGTACCGGGACTAGCGGGGGGGCTTATCAAGAGACCCAGTACTTC. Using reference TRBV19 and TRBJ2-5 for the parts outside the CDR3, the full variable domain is DGGITQSPKYLFRKEGQNVTLSCEQNLNHDAMYWYRQDPGQGLRLIYYSQIVNDFQKGDIAEGYSVSREKKESFPLTVTSAQKNPTAFYLCASSTGTSGGAYQETQYFGPGTRLLVL.

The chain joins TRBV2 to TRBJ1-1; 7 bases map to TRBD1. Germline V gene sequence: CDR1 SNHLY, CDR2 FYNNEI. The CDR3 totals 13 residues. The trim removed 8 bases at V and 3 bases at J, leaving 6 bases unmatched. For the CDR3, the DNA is TGTGCCAGCGTCCGGGACAGAGACACTGAAGCTTTCTTT. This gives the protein CASVRDRDTEAFF. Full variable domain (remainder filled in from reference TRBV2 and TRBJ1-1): EPEVTQTPSHQVTQMGQEVILRCVPISNHLYFYWYRQILGQKVEFLVSFYNNEISEKSEIFDDQFSVERPDGSNFTLKIRSTKLEDSAMYFCASVRDRDTEAFFGQGTRLTVV.

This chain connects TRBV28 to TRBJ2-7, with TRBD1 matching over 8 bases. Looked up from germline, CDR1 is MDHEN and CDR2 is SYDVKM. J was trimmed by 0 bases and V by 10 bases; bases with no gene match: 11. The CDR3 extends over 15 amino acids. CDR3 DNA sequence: TGTGCCACCTTTAAACAGGGGGAAAACTCCTACGAGCAGTACTTC. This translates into CATFKQGENSYEQYF.

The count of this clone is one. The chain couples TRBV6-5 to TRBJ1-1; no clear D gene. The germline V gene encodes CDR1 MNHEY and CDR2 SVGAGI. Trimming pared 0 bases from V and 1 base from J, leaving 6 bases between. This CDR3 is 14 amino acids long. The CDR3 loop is CASSYSPGNTEAFF. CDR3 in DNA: TGTGCCAGCAGTTACTCCCCGGGGAACACTGAAGCTTTCTTT.

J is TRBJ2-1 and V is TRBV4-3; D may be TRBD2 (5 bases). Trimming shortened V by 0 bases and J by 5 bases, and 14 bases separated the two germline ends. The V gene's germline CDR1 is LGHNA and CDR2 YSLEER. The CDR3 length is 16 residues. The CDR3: CASSQELGDLNNEQFF. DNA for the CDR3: TGCGCCAGCAGCCAAGAGTTGGGAGACTTGAACAATGAGCAGTTCTTC.

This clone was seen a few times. The CDR3 DNA follows: TGCGCCAGCAGCCAAGATATGGGCAGGGGGGACCTGAGCTATGGCTACACCTTC. It specifies CASSQDMGRGDLSYGYTF. This chain joins TRBV4-3 and TRBJ1-2, with 7 bases that match TRBD1. CDR3 length equals 18 residues. J lost 4 bases, V lost 0 bases, and 14 bases had no gene match. CDR1 LGHNA and CDR2 YSLEER come from the germline V gene.

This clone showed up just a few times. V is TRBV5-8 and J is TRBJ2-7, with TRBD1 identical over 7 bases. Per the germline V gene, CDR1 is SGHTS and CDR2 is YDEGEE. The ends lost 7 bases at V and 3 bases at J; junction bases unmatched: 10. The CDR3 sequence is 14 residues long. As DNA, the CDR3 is TGTGCCAGCGGCTGGGGGCCAGGGGGCTACGAGCAGTACTTC. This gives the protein CASGWGPGGYEQYF.

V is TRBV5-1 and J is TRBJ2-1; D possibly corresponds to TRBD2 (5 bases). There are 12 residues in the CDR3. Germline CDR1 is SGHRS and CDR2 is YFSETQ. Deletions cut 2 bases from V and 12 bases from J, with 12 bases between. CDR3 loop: CASSFASRGQFF. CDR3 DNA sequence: TGCGCCAGCAGCTTCGCCAGCCGGGGGCAGTTCTTC.

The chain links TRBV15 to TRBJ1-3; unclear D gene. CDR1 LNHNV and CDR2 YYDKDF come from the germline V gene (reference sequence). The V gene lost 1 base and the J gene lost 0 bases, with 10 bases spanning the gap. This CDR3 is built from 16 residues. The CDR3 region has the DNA TGTGCCACCAGCAGAGCTCCGGTACTCTCTGGAAACACCATATATTTT. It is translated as CATSRAPVLSGNTIYF.

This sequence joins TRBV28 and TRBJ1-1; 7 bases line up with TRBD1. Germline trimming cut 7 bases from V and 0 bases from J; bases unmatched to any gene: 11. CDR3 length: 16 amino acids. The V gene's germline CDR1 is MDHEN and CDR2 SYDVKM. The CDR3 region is CASTSEGAEMNTEAFF. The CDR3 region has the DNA TGTGCCAGCACCTCTGAGGGGGCAGAGATGAACACTGAAGCTTTCTTT. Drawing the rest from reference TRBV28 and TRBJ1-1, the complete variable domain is DVKVTQSSRYLVKRTGEKVFLECVQDMDHENMFWYRQDPGLGLRLIYFSYDVKMKEKGDIPEGYSVSREKKERFSLILESASTNQTSMYLCASTSEGAEMNTEAFFGQGTRLTVV.

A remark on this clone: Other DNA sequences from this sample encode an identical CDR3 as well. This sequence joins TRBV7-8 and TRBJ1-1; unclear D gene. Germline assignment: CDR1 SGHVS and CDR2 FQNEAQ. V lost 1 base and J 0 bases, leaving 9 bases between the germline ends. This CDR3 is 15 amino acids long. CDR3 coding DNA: TGTGCCAGCAGCTTAGTTGGAGGGATGAACACTGAAGCTTTCTTT. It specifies CASSLVGGMNTEAFF.

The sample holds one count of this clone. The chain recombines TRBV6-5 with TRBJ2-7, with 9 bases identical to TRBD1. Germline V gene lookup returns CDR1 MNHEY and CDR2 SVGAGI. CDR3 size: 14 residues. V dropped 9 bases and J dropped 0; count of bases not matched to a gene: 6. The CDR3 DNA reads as TGTGCCAGTCTTGGGACAGGGAGCTCCTACGAGCAGTACTTC. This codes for CASLGTGSSYEQYF.

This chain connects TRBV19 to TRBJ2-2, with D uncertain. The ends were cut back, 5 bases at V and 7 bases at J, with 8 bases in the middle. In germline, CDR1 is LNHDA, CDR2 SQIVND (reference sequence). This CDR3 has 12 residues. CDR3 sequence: CASSSGGGELFF. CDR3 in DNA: TGTGCCAGTAGTTCCGGTGGCGGGGAGCTGTTTTTT.

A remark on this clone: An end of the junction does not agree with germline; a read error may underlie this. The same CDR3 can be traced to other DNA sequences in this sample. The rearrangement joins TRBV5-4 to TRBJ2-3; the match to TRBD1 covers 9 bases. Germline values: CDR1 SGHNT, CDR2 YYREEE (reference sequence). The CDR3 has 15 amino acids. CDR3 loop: CASSGGQGSADTQYF. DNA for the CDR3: TGCGCCAGCAGCGGAGGACAGGGGTCGGCAGATACGCAGTATTTT.